This TCR beta chain was sequenced during a study (dated by TCRdb to 2016 to 2018). V is cut by 7 bases and J by 5 bases, and the space between the germline ends is 18 bases. CDR1 MDHEN and CDR2 SYDVKM are derived from the germline V gene. The CDR3 spans 14 residues, from the cysteine through the phenylalanine. Only CDR3 DNA remains: 42 bases, in frame from the first base. This clonotype was detected only a few times. There is no known antigen for this receptor. No base quality information exists; no much larger clone differs at one position. The library came from RT-PCR. Sequenced using an Illumina MiSeq. TCRdb applied fastp at Q25 and MiXCR to the public reads, then kept only in-frame beta chains. CDR3 protein sequences are deduplicated, and each keeps its most common genes and DNA. The sample table records 650,000 to 800,000 distinct CDR3 sequences; approximately 15% of these occur just once. Just over 3.5% of the sample is taken by the ten largest.

Input material: memory CD4+ T cells from blood. The TCR sequence derives from a female donor in good health, serving as a healthy control. The sequence links TRBV28 to TRBJ2-7; there is no confident call for the D gene. The CDR3 region reads CASTNSMTFHEQYF. Read as DNA, the sequence is TGTGCCAGCACCAATAGCATGACTTTCCACGAGCAGTACTTC.